This record concerns one TCR beta chain sequence. Antigen unknown. The entry originates in a study of OX40 agonist ivuxolimab in advanced cancers. Study as a whole: Patients received the agonistic anti-OX40 (CD134) antibody ivuxolimab. Patient treatment consisted of intravenous ivuxolimab administration every 2 weeks at 0.01 to 10 mg/kg. Regarding the study as a whole: Not determined was the antigen specificity of the expanded peripheral T cells.

V was pared by 3 bases and J by 2 bases, with 7 bases between. This CDR3 contains 13 residues. Germline V gene data show CDR1 as SGHDT and CDR2 as YYEEEE. The repertoire was sequenced with immunoSEQ multiplex PCR; TCRdb's copy has only in-frame clones and lacks some. The table has some 15,000 clones, 70% to 75% seen once; the top ten hold less than 35%. This TCR came from an adult with an advanced solid tumor such as melanoma, head and neck, liver or kidney cancer. This chain uses TRBV5-6 with TRBJ2-3; no definite D call. The sequenced sample was CD4+ or CD8+ T cells sorted from blood, obtained in a trial of the OX40 agonist ivuxolimab. In DNA form, the CDR3 reads TGTGCCAGCAGCTCCGCCGACACAGATACGCAGTATTTT. Amino acids: CASSSADTDTQYF.